The 28 T cell receptor beta chains given below trace back to one sample, sequenced in a study of blood T cells in healthy people across ages. For the second PCR, which ran for roughly 6 to 11 cycles, a sample-barcoded 5' primer and a J-beta primer mix were used. TCRdb called the 5' RACE reads again in MiXCR, with one record for every CDR3 protein. The profile covers around 1,000,000 distinct CDR3 sequences, with more than 30% appearing a single time and around 13% taken by the ten largest. Material for sequencing was blood. The receptors were sampled from a man aged 18 to 30 in good health.

The gene calls are TRBV20-1 and TRBJ2-3; TRBD2 aligns across 8 bases. In germline, CDR1 is DFQATT, CDR2 SNEGSKA (reference sequence). Trimming took 0 bases from V and 5 from J; bases not matched to a gene: 7. This CDR3 spans 15 amino acids. For the CDR3, the DNA is TGCAGTGCTAGAGATCCGGGGGGGCCGGGAGATACGCAGTATTTT. Its translation: CSARDPGGPGDTQYF.

The chain uses TRBV4-1 and TRBJ2-1; D may be TRBD1 (6 bases). Germline V gene data show CDR1 as MGHRA and CDR2 as YSYEKL. Trimming left V 1 base short and J 3 bases short, with 16 bases between. This CDR3 is 17 amino acids long. The DNA of the CDR3 is TGCGCCAGCAGCCAAGTTCTTCCAGGGGTAAACTACAATGAGCAGTTCTTC. Translation gives CASSQVLPGVNYNEQFF.

This clonotype was seen at least ten times. The gene calls are TRBV20-1 and TRBJ2-3; D is uncertain. This CDR3 region has 12 residues. The germline V gene encodes CDR1 DFQATT and CDR2 SNEGSKA (reference sequence). V lost 2 bases and J 3 bases, leaving 6 bases between the germline ends. CDR3 region: CSARSETDTQYF. Written as DNA, the CDR3 is TGCAGTGCTAGAAGTGAAACAGATACGCAGTATTTT.

This clonotype was seen at least ten times. This chain links TRBV6-5 with TRBJ2-3; D assignment may be TRBD1 or TRBD2 (6 bases each). Germline CDR1 reads MNHEY; CDR2 reads SVGAGI. The CDR3 loop spans 17 amino acids. V was clipped by 4 bases and J by 0 bases, with 17 bases between them. CDR3 sequence: CASSSSADGGSTDTQYF. Here the CDR3 DNA reads TGTGCCAGCAGTTCTAGCGCGGACGGGGGCAGCACAGATACGCAGTATTTT.

The chain has TRBV10-3 and TRBJ1-2; 8 bases fit TRBD1. CDR3 length equals 13 residues. Germline assignment: CDR1 ENHRY and CDR2 SYGVKD. J gave up 4 bases and V 8 bases, and 6 bases lay outside the gene matches. CDR3 in amino acids: CAIGQQGVYGYTF. CDR3 coding DNA: TGTGCCATCGGCCAACAGGGGGTCTATGGCTACACCTTC.

This clonotype was observed at least ten times. The chain uses TRBV29-1 and TRBJ2-3; D gene ambiguous. This CDR3 is built from 13 residues. V dropped 4 bases and J dropped 2 bases, with 10 bases sitting between them. Germline assignment: CDR1 SQVTM and CDR2 ANQGSEA. CDR3: CSVGPRNTDTQYF. CDR3 DNA sequence: TGCAGCGTTGGGCCCAGGAACACAGATACGCAGTATTTT.

Regarding this clonotype: The junction does not match germline at one end; this may be a read error. The chain's CDR3 is CAWSPKPGQGIYKQYF. The CDR3 DNA follows: TGTGCCTGGAGTCCAAAACCGGGACAGGGTATCTACAAGCAGTACTTC. The V gene is TRBV30, the J gene TRBJ2-7; 9 nucleotides agree with TRBD1. Germline V lookup: CDR1 GTSNPN, CDR2 SVGIG (reference sequence). The CDR3 has 16 amino acids.

This clonotype was detected ten times or more. The chain has TRBV20-1 and TRBJ1-2; D perhaps matches TRBD1 (5 bases). There are 14 residues in the CDR3. Trimming took off 2 bases at V and 0 bases at J, with 10 bases between the two ends. Looked up from germline, CDR1 is DFQATT and CDR2 is SNEGSKA (reference sequence). This CDR3 reads CSARRQPTNYGYTF. In nucleotides, the CDR3 is TGCAGTGCTAGAAGACAGCCCACTAACTATGGCTACACCTTC.

The chain uses TRBV9 and TRBJ1-1; D might be TRBD1 (6 bases). V gave up 4 bases and J gave up 4 bases, with 11 bases separating them. The CDR3 runs 13 residues. CDR1 is SGDLS and CDR2 is YYNGEE in the germline V gene. CDR3 protein: CASSTTGSTEAFF. DNA of the CDR3: TGTGCCAGCAGCACCACAGGGAGCACTGAAGCTTTCTTT. The variable domain in full, with the rest retrieved from reference TRBV9 and TRBJ1-1, is DSGVTQTPKHLITATGQRVTLRCSPRSGDLSVYWYQQSLDQGLQFLIQYYNGEERAKGNILERFSAQQFPDLHSELNLSSLELGDSALYFCASSTTGSTEAFFGQGTRLTVV.

The chain combines TRBV5-1 with TRBJ1-2; possibly TRBD1 for D (5 bases). This CDR3 spans 13 amino acids. Per the germline V gene, CDR1 is SGHRS and CDR2 is YFSETQ. Trimming pared 3 bases from V and 4 bases from J, leaving 10 bases between. DNA for the CDR3: TGCGCCAGCAGCTGGGACGTCTCCTATGGCTACACCTTC. Translated, it gives CASSWDVSYGYTF.

The V and J genes are TRBV7-2 and TRBJ2-7, with TRBD2 matching 12 bases. The J call is uncertain, as TRBJ2-5 better fits the DNA end. The CDR3 sequence is 16 residues long. The germline V gene has CDR1 SGHTA and CDR2 FQGNSA. CDR3 sequence reads: CASSPTTSGGQETQYF. CDR3 bases: TGTGCCAGCAGCCCCACGACTAGCGGGGGTCAAGAGACCCAGTACTTC.

This clonotype was observed a few times. The J gene is TRBJ2-1, the V gene TRBV6-5; a possible D gene is TRBD1 (5 bases). The CDR3 totals 15 residues. Trimming stripped 5 bases from V and 7 bases from J, with 18 bases between. Germline-derived CDR1 and CDR2 are MNHEY and SVGAGI. Here the CDR3 DNA reads TGTGCCAGCAGTAATGACAGAAAATCAGGGAATGAGCAGTTCTTC. Protein product: CASSNDRKSGNEQFF.

The V gene is TRBV10-3, the J gene TRBJ1-2; a possible D gene is TRBD1 (6 bases). Germline V gives CDR1 ENHRY, CDR2 SYGVKD. The CDR3 has 16 amino acids. Trimming took 2 bases from V and 5 from J, leaving 18 bases between them. The CDR3 is CAISERRADQGYGYTF. For the CDR3, the DNA is TGTGCCATCAGTGAGCGCAGGGCCGATCAGGGGTATGGCTACACCTTC.

The chain couples TRBV24-1 to TRBJ2-3; D is ambiguous. V shed 5 bases and J shed 0 bases, with 17 bases lying between them. The CDR3 runs to 17 residues. The germline V gene has CDR1 KGHDR and CDR2 SFDVKD. CDR3 in amino acids: CATSVSREASSTDTQYF. The DNA for the CDR3 is TGTGCCACCAGTGTCTCTAGAGAGGCGAGCAGCACAGATACGCAGTATTTT.

The chain is built from TRBV6-6 and TRBJ2-1; 9 positions match TRBD2. V was clipped by 2 bases and J by 5 bases; unmatched bases: 7. Per germline, CDR1 MNHNY and CDR2 SVGAGI (reference sequence). This CDR3 comprises 16 residues. DNA of the CDR3: TGTGCCAGCAGTTACCAACTAGCGGGCAAGCACAATGAGCAGTTCTTC. As protein: CASSYQLAGKHNEQFF.

J is TRBJ2-2 and V is TRBV10-3; 8 bases are a match to TRBD1. Germline CDR1 reads ENHRY; CDR2 reads SYGVKD. J lost 0 bases, V lost 1 base, and 4 bases had no gene match. The length of the CDR3 is 17 residues. CDR3 coding DNA: TGTGCCATCAGTGAGTTCATACAGGGGGCGAACACCGGGGAGCTGTTTTTT. Amino acid sequence: CAISEFIQGANTGELFF.

This clonotype has only a few counts. Given a much more abundant clone one base away, this may be a read error. The V and J genes are TRBV6-6 and TRBJ2-7, with 7 bases lining up with TRBD2. Looked up from germline, CDR1 is MNHNY and CDR2 is SVGAGI (reference sequence). V lost 7 bases, J lost 7 bases, and 16 bases stayed unmatched. There are 15 residues in the CDR3. This CDR3 is CASTQTGGGYNEQYF. The DNA for the CDR3 is TGTGCCAGCACCCAAACGGGAGGCGGTTACAATGAGCAGTACTTC.

This clonotype was observed at least ten times. V and J are TRBV4-2 and TRBJ1-5; possibly TRBD1 for D (5 bases). The CDR3 extends over 15 amino acids. V dropped 0 bases and J dropped 6 bases, with 12 bases sitting between them. Germline lookup yields CDR1 LGHNA and CDR2 YNFKEQ. DNA of the CDR3: TGTGCCAGCAGCCAAGATCCCCAGGGAATTCAGCCCCAGCATTTT. This sequence encodes CASSQDPQGIQPQHF.

The genes are TRBV20-1 and TRBJ2-3; tentative D call: TRBD2 (6 bases). The CDR3 has 14 amino acids. V shed 6 bases and J shed 3 bases, with 16 bases lying between them. Germline-derived CDR1 and CDR2 are DFQATT and SNEGSKA (reference sequence). CDR3 sequence: CSARRGYPTDTQYF. The CDR3 DNA is TGCAGTGCCCGGAGGGGATACCCAACAGATACGCAGTATTTT.

This chain uses TRBV20-1 with TRBJ2-7, with 7 bases matching TRBD2. CDR3 length equals 17 residues. With 0 bases clipped from V and 2 bases from J, the junction kept 13 bases outside the gene matches. Germline-derived CDR1 and CDR2 are DFQATT and SNEGSKA (reference sequence). The CDR3 nucleotides are TGCAGTGCTAGAGAGTCCCGCAGGGAGGGGATAACCTACGAGCAGTACTTC. Protein sequence: CSARESRREGITYEQYF.

This chain links TRBV7-2 with TRBJ1-3; D is unresolved. The V gene lost 4 bases and the J gene lost 0 bases, with 10 bases spanning the gap. Looked up from germline, CDR1 is SGHTA and CDR2 is FQGNSA. The CDR3 is 15 amino acids. In DNA form, the CDR3 reads TGTGCCAGCAGCTCAAGACACAGCTCTGGAAACACCATATATTTT. Translated, it gives CASSSRHSSGNTIYF.

As regards this clonotype: This is likely a read error, given that the CDR3 carries no conserved phenylalanine or tryptophan at its end. V gene TRBV4-2 combines with J gene TRBJ2-1, with TRBD1 matching over 8 bases. The V segment lost 0 bases and the J segment 2 bases; nucleotides outside the gene matches: 6. CDR3 length equals 17 residues. Germline loops: CDR1 LGHNA, CDR2 YNFKEQ. As DNA, the CDR3 is TGTGCCAGCAGCCAAGATTTACAGGGGGAAGCCTACAATGAGCAGTTCTGC. Protein product: CASSQDLQGEAYNEQFC.

This clonotype was recorded a few times. This chain links TRBV18 with TRBJ2-3, with 7 bases identical to TRBD1. The V segment lost 3 bases and the J segment 0 bases; nucleotides outside the gene matches: 3. Germline assignment: CDR1 KGHSH and CDR2 LQKENI. This CDR3 contains 15 residues. CDR3 coding DNA: TGTGCCAGCTCACCGGACAGGAGGAGCACAGATACGCAGTATTTT. Its translation: CASSPDRRSTDTQYF.

This clonotype was counted only a few times. The genes are TRBV20-1 and TRBJ1-5; a possible D gene is TRBD1 (5 bases). V lost 4 bases to trimming and J lost 4 bases, with 20 bases between them. This CDR3 spans 16 amino acids. Germline lookup yields CDR1 DFQATT and CDR2 SNEGSKA (reference sequence). The DNA of the CDR3 is TGCAGTGCTAACCCGAATCGGGGACTGATGAATCAGCCCCAGCATTTT. It translates to CSANPNRGLMNQPQHF.

Notes on this clonotype: A much larger clonotype is one base distant, so this may be a read error. The chain uses TRBV5-6 and TRBJ1-2, with D uncertain. Per germline, CDR1 SGHDT and CDR2 YYEEEE. The CDR3 consists of 15 residues. CDR3 sequence: CASSFGTFGAYGCTF. In DNA form, the CDR3 reads TGTGCCAGCAGCTTCGGCACCTTCGGAGCCTATGGCTGCACCTTC.

The CDR3 here is CASSKLVLTDTQYF. As DNA, the CDR3 is TGTGCCAGCAGCAAACTAGTCCTCACAGATACGCAGTATTTT. The rearrangement joins TRBV12-3 or TRBV12-4 to TRBJ2-3; the D gene is possibly TRBD2 (5 bases). CDR3 length equals 14 residues. Between the trimmed V and J ends, which lost 6 bases and 2 bases, there was a span of 12 bases.

This clonotype was detected a few times. The chain recombines TRBV28 with TRBJ2-7; 11 bases are shared with TRBD2. This CDR3 is 16 amino acids long. V dropped 8 bases and J dropped 3; count of bases not matched to a gene: 12. Germline CDR1 reads MDHEN; CDR2 reads SYDVKM. In nucleotides, the CDR3 is TGTGCCAGCGGATCATCTAGCGGGGGGAATAACTACGAGCAGTACTTC. Protein product: CASGSSSGGNNYEQYF.

The rearrangement uses TRBV7-2 and TRBJ2-1; 11 bases agree with TRBD1. Losses at the gene ends were 5 bases for V and 8 bases for J; bases not matched to a gene: 11. From germline, CDR1 is SGHTA and CDR2 FQGNSA. The CDR3 runs to 16 residues. CDR3 sequence reads: CASSKVGTGGWDEQFF. In DNA, the CDR3 is TGTGCCAGCAGCAAAGTTGGGACAGGGGGTTGGGATGAGCAGTTCTTC. Full variable domain (rest looked up from reference TRBV7-2 and TRBJ2-1): GAGVSQSPSNKVTEKGKDVELRCDPISGHTALYWYRQSLGQGLEFLIYFQGNSAPDKSGLPSDRFSAERTGGSVSTLTIQRTQQEDSAVYLCASSKVGTGGWDEQFFGPGTRLTVL.